This TCR beta chain was sequenced for a study of T cells in Graves' hyperthyroidism and ophthalmopathy. Study-level results: Also found in blood were most expanded thyroid clonotypes above 0.001.

The cohort's ophthalmopathy patients, a group with duration under 3 months, had a Clinical Activity Score of at least 3 and a NOSPECS grade of at least 4. RNA transcripts yielded amplified TCR beta CDR3 regions. The HTBI set primed first-round TCR CDR3 RT-PCR. Via MiXCR, TCRdb re-called the multiplex PCR reads, giving one row per CDR3 protein. The sample yields about 370,000 distinct CDR3 sequences, roughly 15% seen once. Notes on this clonotype: Its specificity is not known.

This CDR3 spans 14 amino acids. Germline assignment: CDR1 MDHEN and CDR2 SYDVKM. V gave up 1 base and J gave up 4 bases, with 11 bases separating them. Sample: blood. This TCR was recovered from a woman aged 60 to 75 with Graves' ophthalmopathy. V and J are TRBV28 and TRBJ2-7; TRBD1 is a possible D gene (5 bases). CDR3 nucleotides: TGTGCCAGCAGTTTATCGCGGACACTATACGAGCAGTACTTC. Translation: CASSLSRTLYEQYF.